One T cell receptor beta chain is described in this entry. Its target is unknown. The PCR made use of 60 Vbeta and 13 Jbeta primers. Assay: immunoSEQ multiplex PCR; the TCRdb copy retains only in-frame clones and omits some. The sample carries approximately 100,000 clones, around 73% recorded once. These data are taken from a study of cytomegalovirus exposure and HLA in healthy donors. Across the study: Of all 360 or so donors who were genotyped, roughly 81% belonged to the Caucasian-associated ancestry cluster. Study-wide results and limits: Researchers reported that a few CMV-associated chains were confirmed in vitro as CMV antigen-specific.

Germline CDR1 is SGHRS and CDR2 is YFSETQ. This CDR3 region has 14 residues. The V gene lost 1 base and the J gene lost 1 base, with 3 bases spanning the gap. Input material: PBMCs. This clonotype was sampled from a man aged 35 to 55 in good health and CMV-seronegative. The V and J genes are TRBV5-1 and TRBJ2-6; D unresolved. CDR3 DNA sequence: TGCGCCAGCAGCTTGCATTCTGGGGCCAACGTCCTGACTTTC. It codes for CASSLHSGANVLTF.